A single TCR beta chain is shown here with its context. Its antigen is currently unknown. Naive CD4+ cells were CD45RA-selected; the remaining cells were memory. This sample was taken from a study of shared clonotypes between healthy human individuals. Study results and limitations: Represented genetic and exposure-history diversity was restricted by having few donors. The study found lower generation probabilities in non-shared clonotypes than in those shared by all four donors.

The germline V and J ends were trimmed by 4 bases and 1 base, with 11 bases remaining between them. CDR3 length: 14 residues. Germline assignment: CDR1 SQVTM and CDR2 ANQGSEA. Original methodology: Junction-only sequences without quality scores came from ImmunoSEQ, so filtering differed. Clones were read by immunoSEQ multiplex PCR, and TCRdb kept only the in-frame ones, dropping some. V and J calls and clone size are those listed in that table; D and trimming were worked out from the DNA. This table has approximately 720,000 clones, 72% appearing once. The source of this sequence is a woman aged 25 to 39 in good health. The sequenced material came from memory CD4+ T cells sorted from blood. Specified subset: CD45RA-negative fraction. This chain joins TRBV29-1 and TRBJ2-1; D is ambiguous. The CDR3 protein is CSVVKGGSYNEQFF. CDR3 nucleotide sequence: TGCAGCGTTGTCAAAGGCGGTTCCTACAATGAGCAGTTCTTC.